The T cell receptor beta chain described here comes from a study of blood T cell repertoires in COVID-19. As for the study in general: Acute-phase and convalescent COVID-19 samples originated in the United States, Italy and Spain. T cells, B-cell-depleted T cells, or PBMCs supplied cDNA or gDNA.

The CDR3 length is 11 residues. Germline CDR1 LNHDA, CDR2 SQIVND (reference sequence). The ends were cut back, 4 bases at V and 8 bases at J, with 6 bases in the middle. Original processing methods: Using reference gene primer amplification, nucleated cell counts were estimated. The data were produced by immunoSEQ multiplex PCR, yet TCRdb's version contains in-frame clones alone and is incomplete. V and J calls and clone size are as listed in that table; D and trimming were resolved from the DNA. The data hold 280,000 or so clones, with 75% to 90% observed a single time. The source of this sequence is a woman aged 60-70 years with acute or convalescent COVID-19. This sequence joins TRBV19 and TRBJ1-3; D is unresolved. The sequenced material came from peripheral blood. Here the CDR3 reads CASSNTDTIYF. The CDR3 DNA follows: TGTGCCAGTAGTAATACGGACACCATATATTTT.